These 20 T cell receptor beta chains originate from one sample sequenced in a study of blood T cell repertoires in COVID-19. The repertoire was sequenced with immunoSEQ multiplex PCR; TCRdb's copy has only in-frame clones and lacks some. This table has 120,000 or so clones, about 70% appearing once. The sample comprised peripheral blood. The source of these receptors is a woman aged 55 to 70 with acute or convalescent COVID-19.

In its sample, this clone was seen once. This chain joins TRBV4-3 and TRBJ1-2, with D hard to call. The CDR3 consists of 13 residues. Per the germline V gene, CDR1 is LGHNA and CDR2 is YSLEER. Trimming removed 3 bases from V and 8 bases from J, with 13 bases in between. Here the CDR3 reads CASSQPPEGGYTF. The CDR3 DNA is TGCGCCAGCAGCCAGCCCCCCGAGGGAGGCTACACCTTC.

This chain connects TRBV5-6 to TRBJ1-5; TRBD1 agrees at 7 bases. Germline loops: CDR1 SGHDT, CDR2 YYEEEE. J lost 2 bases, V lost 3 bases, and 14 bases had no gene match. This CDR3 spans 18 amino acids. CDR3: CASSYGTATPSGNQPQHF. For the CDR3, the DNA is TGTGCCAGCAGCTACGGGACAGCAACCCCTTCAGGCAATCAGCCCCAGCATTTT.

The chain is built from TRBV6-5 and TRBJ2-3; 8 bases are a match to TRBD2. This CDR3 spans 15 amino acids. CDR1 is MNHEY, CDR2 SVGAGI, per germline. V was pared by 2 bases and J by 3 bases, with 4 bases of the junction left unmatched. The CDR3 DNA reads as TGTGCCAGCAGTTACGTCGGCGGGGGGACAGATACGCAGTATTTT. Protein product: CASSYVGGGTDTQYF.

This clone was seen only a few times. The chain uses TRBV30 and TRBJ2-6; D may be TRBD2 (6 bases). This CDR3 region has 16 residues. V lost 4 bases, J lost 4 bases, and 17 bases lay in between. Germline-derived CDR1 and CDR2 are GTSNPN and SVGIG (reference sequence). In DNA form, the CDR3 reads TGTGCCTGGAATAAGGGAGGTTTAAGAGGGGCCAACGTCCTGACTTTC. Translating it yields CAWNKGGLRGANVLTF.

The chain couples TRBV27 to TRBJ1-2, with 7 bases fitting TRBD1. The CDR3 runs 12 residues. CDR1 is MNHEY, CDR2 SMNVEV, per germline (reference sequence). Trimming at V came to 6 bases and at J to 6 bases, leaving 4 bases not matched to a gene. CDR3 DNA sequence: TGTGCCAGCAGGCCGACAGGGAATGGCTACACCTTC. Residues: CASRPTGNGYTF.

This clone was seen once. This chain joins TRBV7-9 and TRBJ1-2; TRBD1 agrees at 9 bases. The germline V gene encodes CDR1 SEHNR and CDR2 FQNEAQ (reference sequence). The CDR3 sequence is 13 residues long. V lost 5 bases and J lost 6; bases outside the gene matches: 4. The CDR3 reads CASSLTGGDGYTF. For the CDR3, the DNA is TGTGCCAGCAGCCTGACAGGGGGAGATGGCTACACCTTC.

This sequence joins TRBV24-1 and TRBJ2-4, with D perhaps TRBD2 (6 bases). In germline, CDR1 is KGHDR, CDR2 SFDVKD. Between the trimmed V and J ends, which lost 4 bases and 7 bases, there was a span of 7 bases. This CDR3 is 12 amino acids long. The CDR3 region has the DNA TGTGCCACCAGTGAAGGGAGGAACATTCAGTACTTC. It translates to CATSEGRNIQYF.

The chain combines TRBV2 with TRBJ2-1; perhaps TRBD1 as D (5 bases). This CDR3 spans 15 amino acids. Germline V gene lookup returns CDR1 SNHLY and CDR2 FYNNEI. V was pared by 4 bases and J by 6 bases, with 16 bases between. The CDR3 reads CASSAFQGGRNEQFF. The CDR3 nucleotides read TGTGCCAGCAGTGCGTTTCAGGGCGGTCGCAATGAGCAGTTCTTC.

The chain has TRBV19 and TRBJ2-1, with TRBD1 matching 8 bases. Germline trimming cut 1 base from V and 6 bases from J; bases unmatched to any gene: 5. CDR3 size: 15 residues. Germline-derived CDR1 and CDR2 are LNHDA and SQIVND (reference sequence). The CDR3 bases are TGTGCCAGTAGTATAGGCAGGGGGCAAATCAATGAGCAGTTCTTC. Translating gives CASSIGRGQINEQFF.

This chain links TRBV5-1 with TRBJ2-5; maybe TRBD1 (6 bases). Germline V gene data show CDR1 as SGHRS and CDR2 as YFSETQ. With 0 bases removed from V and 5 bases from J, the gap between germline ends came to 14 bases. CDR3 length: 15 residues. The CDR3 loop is CASSLAEGGFETQYF. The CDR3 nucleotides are TGCGCCAGCAGCTTGGCCGAAGGGGGTTTCGAGACCCAGTACTTC.

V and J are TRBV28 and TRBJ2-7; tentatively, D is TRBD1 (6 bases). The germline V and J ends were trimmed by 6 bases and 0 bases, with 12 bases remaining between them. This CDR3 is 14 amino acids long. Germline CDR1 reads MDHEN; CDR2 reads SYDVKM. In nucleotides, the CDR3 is TGTGCCAGCAGATCAAGGACAGTCTCCTACGAGCAGTACTTC. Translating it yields CASRSRTVSYEQYF.

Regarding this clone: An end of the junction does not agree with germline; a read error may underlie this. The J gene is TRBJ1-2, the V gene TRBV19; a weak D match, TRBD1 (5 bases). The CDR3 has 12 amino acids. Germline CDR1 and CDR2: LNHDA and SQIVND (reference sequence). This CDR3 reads CASSINGGTQNF. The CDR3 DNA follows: TGTGCCAGTAGTATAAACGGCGGGACTCAGAACTTC.

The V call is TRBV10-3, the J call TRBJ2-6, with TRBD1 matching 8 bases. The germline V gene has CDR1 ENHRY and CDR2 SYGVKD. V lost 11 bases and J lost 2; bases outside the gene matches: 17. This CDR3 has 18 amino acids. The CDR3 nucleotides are TGTGCCGTCAAACGACAGGGGACCGATCTGACTGGGGCCAACGTCCTGACTTTC. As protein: CAVKRQGTDLTGANVLTF.

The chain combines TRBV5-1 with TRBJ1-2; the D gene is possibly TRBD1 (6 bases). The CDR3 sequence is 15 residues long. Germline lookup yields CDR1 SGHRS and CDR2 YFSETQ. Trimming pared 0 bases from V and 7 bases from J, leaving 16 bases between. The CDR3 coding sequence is TGCGCCAGCAGCTTGGGAGAACAGGGAGTTGGTGGCTACACCTTC. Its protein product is CASSLGEQGVGGYTF. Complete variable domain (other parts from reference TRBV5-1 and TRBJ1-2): KAGVTQTPRYLIKTRGQQVTLSCSPISGHRSVSWYQQTPGQGLQFLFEYFSETQRNKGNFPGRFSGRQFSNSRSEMNVSTLELGDSALYLCASSLGEQGVGGYTFGSGTRLTVV.

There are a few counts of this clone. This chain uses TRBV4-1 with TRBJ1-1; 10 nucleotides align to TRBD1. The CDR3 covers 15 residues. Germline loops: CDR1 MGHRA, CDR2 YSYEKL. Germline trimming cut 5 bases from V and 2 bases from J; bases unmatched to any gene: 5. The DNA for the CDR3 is TGCGCCAGCAGCGATAGGACAGGGGGAAACACTGAAGCTTTCTTT. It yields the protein CASSDRTGGNTEAFF.

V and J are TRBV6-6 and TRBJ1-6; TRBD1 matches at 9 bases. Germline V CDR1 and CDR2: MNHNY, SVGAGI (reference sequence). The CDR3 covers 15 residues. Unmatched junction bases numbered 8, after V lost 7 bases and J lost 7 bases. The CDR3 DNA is TGTGCCAGCACCCGGGAGGGACAGGGCAATTCACCCCTCCACTTT. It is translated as CASTREGQGNSPLHF.

The CDR3 coding sequence is TGTGCCAGCAGCTTGGAACAGGGGGCATACTACGAGCAGTACTTC. This codes for CASSLEQGAYYEQYF. The chain employs TRBV5-6 and TRBJ2-7, with 9 bases matching TRBD1. The CDR3 covers 15 residues. CDR1 SGHDT and CDR2 YYEEEE come from the germline V gene. The J segment lost 3 bases and the V segment lost 0 bases, leaving 4 bases of the junction unmatched.

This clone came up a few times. The DNA for the CDR3 is TGTGCCATCAGTGAGTCATTTCGTGTGACAGGGTGGGGCTACACCTTC. This gives the protein CAISESFRVTGWGYTF. The rearrangement joins TRBV10-3 to TRBJ1-2, with 7 bases identical to TRBD1. This CDR3 contains 16 residues. V shed 0 bases, J shed 8 bases, and the junction held 12 bases outside the gene matches. The germline gives CDR1 ENHRY, CDR2 SYGVKD.

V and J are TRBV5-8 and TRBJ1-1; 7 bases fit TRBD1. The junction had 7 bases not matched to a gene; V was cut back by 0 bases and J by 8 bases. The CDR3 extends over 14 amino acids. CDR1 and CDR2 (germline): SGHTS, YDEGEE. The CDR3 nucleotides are TGTGCCAGCAGCTTGGCTCCGGACAGGAGAGAAGCTTTCTTT. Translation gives CASSLAPDRREAFF.

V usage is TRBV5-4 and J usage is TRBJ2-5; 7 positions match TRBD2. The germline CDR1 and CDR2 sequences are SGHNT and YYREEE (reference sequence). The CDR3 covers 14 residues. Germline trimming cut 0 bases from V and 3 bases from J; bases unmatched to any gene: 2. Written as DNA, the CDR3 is TGTGCCAGCAGCTTGGTAGGACTAGAAGAGACCCAGTACTTC. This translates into CASSLVGLEETQYF.